The rows below give T cell receptor beta chains drawn from one sample of a study of shared clonotypes between healthy human individuals. Sequenced by immunoSEQ multiplex PCR; TCRdb stores in-frame clones only, minus some. The sample lists over a million clones, about 84% seen once, with under 0.8% in the top ten. Material for sequencing was memory CD4+ T cells from PBMCs. These receptors all stem from a man younger than 30 in good health. Some clones in this sample may be carry-over from other donors' samples. CDR3s include the opening cysteine and the closing phenylalanine or tryptophan. The order of the fields is V gene, clone size, J gene, D gene, CDR3 protein, CDR3 DNA. The D gene is left open where the match is weak. Not every row has a clone size; where given, it reads once, few, many or a size class.

V gene: TRBV18; clone size: once; J gene: TRBJ2-5; D gene: NA; CDR3 protein: CASSPQYQETQYF; CDR3 DNA: TGTGCCAGCTCACCACAGTACCAAGAGACCCAGTACTTC
V gene: TRBV9; clone size: NA; J gene: TRBJ2-2; D gene: NA; CDR3 protein: CASSPSGALGGGELFF; CDR3 DNA: TGTGCCAGCAGCCCGAGCGGAGCTCTCGGAGGCGGGGAGCTGTTTTTT
V gene: TRBV12-5; clone size: NA; J gene: TRBJ2-5; D gene: TRBD2; CDR3 protein: CASGFGSGRIETQYF; CDR3 DNA: TGTGCTAGTGGTTTTGGTAGCGGGAGAATTGAGACCCAGTACTTC
V gene: TRBV7-9; clone size: NA; J gene: TRBJ1-1; D gene: TRBD1; CDR3 protein: CASSWQRTGGTEAFF; CDR3 DNA: TGTGCCAGCAGTTGGCAGAGGACAGGGGGAACTGAAGCTTTCTTT
V gene: TRBV5-1; clone size: NA; J gene: TRBJ1-3; D gene: TRBD1; CDR3 protein: CASRQGSSGNTIYF; CDR3 DNA: TGCGCCAGCAGACAGGGGAGCTCTGGAAACACCATATATTTT
V gene: TRBV28; clone size: NA; J gene: TRBJ1-1; D gene: NA; CDR3 protein: CASSAVREAFF; CDR3 DNA: TGTGCCAGCAGTGCCGTCCGGGAAGCTTTCTTT
V gene: TRBV5-6; clone size: NA; J gene: TRBJ2-3; D gene: TRBD2; CDR3 protein: CASSLGLAGAPTDTQYF; CDR3 DNA: TGTGCCAGCAGCCTGGGACTAGCGGGAGCCCCCACAGATACGCAGTATTTT
V gene: TRBV5-4; clone size: few; J gene: TRBJ2-1; D gene: NA; CDR3 protein: CASSSYNEQFF; CDR3 DNA: TGTGCCAGCAGCTCCTACAATGAGCAGTTCTTC
V gene: TRBV28; clone size: NA; J gene: TRBJ2-5; D gene: NA; CDR3 protein: CASSFYLDTQYF; CDR3 DNA: TGTGCCAGCAGTTTTTATTTGGATACCCAGTACTTC
V gene: TRBV7-2; clone size: NA; J gene: TRBJ2-1; D gene: NA; CDR3 protein: CASSTRQGPGDEQFF; CDR3 DNA: TGTGCCAGCAGCACAAGACAGGGACCGGGGGATGAGCAGTTCTTC
V gene: TRBV5-1; clone size: NA; J gene: TRBJ2-1; D gene: TRBD1; CDR3 protein: CASSIRQGSSYNEQFF; CDR3 DNA: TGCGCCAGCAGCATAAGACAGGGGAGCTCCTACAATGAGCAGTTCTTC
V gene: TRBV25-1; clone size: NA; J gene: TRBJ2-7; D gene: TRBD2; CDR3 protein: CASSSSGSSYEQYF; CDR3 DNA: TGTGCCAGCAGCTCTAGCGGGAGCTCCTACGAGCAGTACTTC
V gene: TRBV2; clone size: NA; J gene: TRBJ2-7; D gene: TRBD1; CDR3 protein: CASSADRGESYEQYF; CDR3 DNA: TGTGCCAGCAGTGCAGACAGGGGCGAATCCTACGAGCAGTACTTC
V gene: TRBV19; clone size: many; J gene: TRBJ1-5; D gene: NA; CDR3 protein: CASSPAWVGQPQHF; CDR3 DNA: TGTGCCAGTAGCCCCGCATGGGTGGGTCAGCCCCAGCATTTT
V gene: TRBV7-8; clone size: NA; J gene: TRBJ2-6; D gene: NA; CDR3 protein: CASSLVGVSGANVLTF; CDR3 DNA: TGTGCCAGCAGCTTAGTGGGGGTTTCTGGGGCCAACGTCCTGACTTTC
V gene: TRBV6-1; clone size: NA; J gene: TRBJ2-2; D gene: TRBD2; CDR3 protein: CASRRTSGGPGELFF; CDR3 DNA: TGTGCCAGCAGACGGACTAGCGGGGGGCCCGGGGAGCTGTTTTTT
V gene: TRBV27; clone size: NA; J gene: TRBJ2-3; D gene: TRBD1; CDR3 protein: CASRLNAGTGGTDTQYF; CDR3 DNA: TGTGCCAGCAGACTAAATGCCGGGACAGGGGGCACAGATACGCAGTATTTT
V gene: TRBV28; clone size: NA; J gene: TRBJ2-7; D gene: TRBD2; CDR3 protein: CASRAYISGISYEQYF; CDR3 DNA: TGTGCCAGCAGGGCCTACATTAGCGGGATATCCTACGAGCAGTACTTC
V gene: TRBV20-1; clone size: many; J gene: TRBJ2-5; D gene: NA; CDR3 protein: CSARAPETQYF; CDR3 DNA: TGCAGTGCACGTGCACCAGAGACCCAGTACTTC
V gene: TRBV5-8; clone size: many; J gene: TRBJ1-2; D gene: NA; CDR3 protein: CASSLAGSLNYGYTF; CDR3 DNA: TGTGCCAGCAGCTTGGCGGGCAGCCTAAATTATGGCTACACCTTC
V gene: TRBV5-4; clone size: NA; J gene: TRBJ2-5; D gene: TRBD2; CDR3 protein: CASSLSGAAQETQYF; CDR3 DNA: TGTGCCAGCAGCTTAAGCGGGGCAGCTCAAGAGACCCAGTACTTC
V gene: TRBV28; clone size: NA; J gene: TRBJ2-3; D gene: TRBD1; CDR3 protein: CASSPIQGSGTDTQYF; CDR3 DNA: TGTGCCAGCAGTCCCATACAGGGGAGTGGAACAGATACGCAGTATTTT
V gene: TRBV11-2; clone size: NA; J gene: TRBJ1-3; D gene: NA; CDR3 protein: CASRGAGNTIYF; CDR3 DNA: TGTGCCAGCAGGGGCGCTGGAAACACCATATATTTT
V gene: TRBV28; clone size: NA; J gene: TRBJ2-5; D gene: NA; CDR3 protein: CASSLWGDETQYF; CDR3 DNA: TGTGCCAGCAGTTTATGGGGGGATGAGACCCAGTACTTC
V gene: TRBV9; clone size: NA; J gene: TRBJ1-4; D gene: NA; CDR3 protein: CASSVRQSNEKLFF; CDR3 DNA: TGTGCCAGCAGCGTTAGACAGAGTAATGAAAAACTGTTTTTT
V gene: TRBV11-2; clone size: NA; J gene: TRBJ2-3; D gene: TRBD2; CDR3 protein: CASRPPSGKGTDTQYF; CDR3 DNA: TGTGCCAGCAGACCTCCTAGCGGGAAGGGAACAGATACGCAGTATTTT
V gene: TRBV28; clone size: NA; J gene: TRBJ2-7; D gene: NA; CDR3 protein: CASSKGGLGGLAEQYF; CDR3 DNA: TGTGCCAGCAGCAAGGGGGGTTTGGGAGGGCTAGCTGAGCAGTACTTC
V gene: TRBV5-1; clone size: NA; J gene: TRBJ2-2; D gene: NA; CDR3 protein: CASSPTRGNTGELFF; CDR3 DNA: TGCGCCAGCAGCCCCACCAGGGGGAACACCGGGGAGCTGTTTTTT
V gene: TRBV28; clone size: NA; J gene: TRBJ1-2; D gene: NA; CDR3 protein: CASSSPGGSFDYTF; CDR3 DNA: TGTGCCAGCAGTTCCCCGGGTGGCTCCTTTGACTACACCTTC
V gene: TRBV7-2; clone size: NA; J gene: TRBJ2-5; D gene: NA; CDR3 protein: CASSLVWDLSRETQYF; CDR3 DNA: TGTGCCAGCAGCTTAGTTTGGGACCTTAGTAGGGAGACCCAGTACTTC
V gene: TRBV10-3; clone size: once; J gene: TRBJ2-7; D gene: TRBD1; CDR3 protein: CAISGPGQAWYEQYF; CDR3 DNA: TGTGCCATCAGTGGACCGGGACAGGCGTGGTACGAGCAGTACTTC
V gene: TRBV5-4; clone size: NA; J gene: TRBJ1-5; D gene: TRBD1; CDR3 protein: CASSFTSGTGGSQPQHF; CDR3 DNA: TGTGCCAGCAGCTTTACGTCCGGGACAGGGGGGAGTCAGCCCCAGCATTTT
V gene: TRBV30; clone size: NA; J gene: TRBJ1-1; D gene: NA; CDR3 protein: CAWSGGWRNTEAFF; CDR3 DNA: TGTGCCTGGAGCGGGGGATGGCGGAACACTGAAGCTTTCTTT